The subject of this entry is one T cell receptor beta chain. Its matching antigen is unknown. The sample belongs to a study of T cell repertoires in cytomegalovirus infection. The overall study: Public signatures in TCR beta pointed to CMV infection and matching HLA type.

Findings and limits, study-wide: Based on cumulative public TCR beta family frequency, carriers of CMV plus the relevant HLA were identified.

CDR1 and CDR2 (germline): LGHNA, YSLEER. This CDR3 contains 14 residues. Deletions cut 9 bases from V and 9 bases from J, with 18 bases between. TCRdb recomputed calls from the reads with MiXCR, one row per CDR3 protein. Among approximately 910,000 distinct CDR3 sequences listed, 30% to 40% were seen once. The sample was cultured CD8+ T cells from PBMCs, taken from culture after CMV antigen stimulation. V usage is TRBV4-3 and J usage is TRBJ1-6, with D possibly TRBD1 on 5 matching bases. The receptor comes from a human donor in good health (CMV status not recorded). Some clones in this sample may be carry-over from other donors' samples. The CDR3 spells CASGGDRAGSPLHF. The DNA of the CDR3 is TGCGCCAGTGGGGGGGATCGAGCTGGTTCACCCCTCCACTTT.